Following are 30 T cell receptor beta chains from one sample sequenced in a study of T cell responses to AZD1222 COVID-19 vaccine. TCRdb's table, derived via immunoSEQ multiplex PCR, lists solely in-frame clones and lacks some. The sample contains over 120,000 clones, approximately 94% of which appear only once. This sample comprised peripheral blood, obtained on day 0 of AZD1222 vaccination. The receptors stem from an adult in good health.

The genes are TRBV15 and TRBJ1-2; D gene uncertain. In germline, CDR1 is LNHNV, CDR2 YYDKDF (reference sequence). V was cut by 1 base and J by 6 bases, with 15 bases left in between. The CDR3 consists of 15 residues. This CDR3 is CATSRAAKGSHGYTF. DNA of the CDR3: TGTGCCACCAGCAGAGCGGCGAAAGGGTCTCATGGCTACACCTTC.

This chain joins TRBV5-1 and TRBJ1-2; a weak D match, TRBD1 (5 bases). CDR3 length: 20 amino acids. Germline V gene sequence: CDR1 SGHRS, CDR2 YFSETQ. V lost 0 bases and J lost 6, with 30 bases in between. As DNA, the CDR3 is TGCGCCAGCAGCTTGGCCGCGGTCCCGTTGGCAGGGAGGCGTCCTCATGGCTACACCTTC. It is translated as CASSLAAVPLAGRRPHGYTF.

This clone was recorded once. The chain uses TRBV18 and TRBJ1-1, with D perhaps matching TRBD1 (6 bases). The germline V gene has CDR1 KGHSH and CDR2 LQKENI. The CDR3 sequence is 13 residues long. Trimming cost V 4 bases and J 6 bases, with 12 bases left between them. CDR3 region: CASSQAQGPEAFF. Written as DNA, the CDR3 is TGTGCCAGCTCACAAGCACAGGGTCCTGAAGCTTTCTTT.

This clone was observed once. The V and J genes are TRBV7-6 and TRBJ1-3; D not certain. The germline CDR1 and CDR2 sequences are SGHVS and FNYEAQ. The CDR3 covers 15 residues. V lost 1 base to trimming and J lost 0 bases, with 7 bases between them. The CDR3 spells CASSLGQSSGNTIYF. Here the CDR3 DNA reads TGTGCCAGCAGCTTAGGCCAGAGCTCTGGAAACACCATATATTTT.

The chain couples TRBV15 to TRBJ1-1, with D possibly matching TRBD1 (5 bases). Germline-derived CDR1 and CDR2 are LNHNV and YYDKDF (reference sequence). CDR3 length: 13 residues. V was pared by 3 bases and J by 5 bases, with 10 bases between. CDR3 loop: CATSSTGGTEAFF. CDR3 sequence (DNA): TGTGCCACCAGCAGTACAGGAGGGACTGAAGCTTTCTTT.

The V gene is TRBV7-8, the J gene TRBJ2-7; 7 bases map to TRBD2. V lost 5 bases, J lost 1 base, and 5 bases stayed unmatched. The CDR3 sequence is 14 residues long. Per the germline V gene, CDR1 is SGHVS and CDR2 is FQNEAQ. In DNA form, the CDR3 reads TGTGCCAGCAGCGCGGGGGTCAGGTCCTACGAGCAGTACTTC. Its protein product is CASSAGVRSYEQYF.

The sample holds one count of this clone. This chain uses TRBV14 with TRBJ1-2; D not resolved. Germline-derived CDR1 and CDR2 are SGHDN and FVKESK. The CDR3 runs to 14 residues. Trimming took off 3 bases at V and 8 bases at J, with 16 bases between the two ends. The chain's CDR3 is CASSQSVNIWGYTF. CDR3 DNA: TGTGCCAGCAGCCAGTCGGTTAACATCTGGGGCTACACCTTC.

This chain links TRBV4-3 with TRBJ1-2; TRBD1 is a possible D gene (5 bases). This CDR3 has 17 amino acids. V was clipped by 2 bases and J by 0 bases, with 16 bases between them. Germline CDR1 and CDR2: LGHNA and YSLEER. The CDR3 protein is CASSQLRGGTPNYGYTF. The CDR3, as DNA: TGCGCCAGCAGCCAACTCCGCGGCGGGACCCCTAACTATGGCTACACCTTC.

This clone has only one observation. The V and J genes are TRBV19 and TRBJ2-5; TRBD1 agrees at 7 bases. CDR1 is LNHDA and CDR2 is SQIVND in the germline V gene (reference sequence). This CDR3 is 14 amino acids long. The V and J ends lost 5 bases and 2 bases, in that order; junction bases with no gene match: 5. CDR3 DNA sequence: TGTGCCAGTAGTCGACCGGGACAGCAAGAGACCCAGTACTTC. It is translated as CASSRPGQQETQYF.

The chain combines TRBV4-1 with TRBJ1-2; D gene unclear. The CDR3 length is 17 residues. Trimming cost V 0 bases and J 0 bases, with 14 bases left between them. In germline, CDR1 is MGHRA, CDR2 YSYEKL. In DNA, the CDR3 is TGCGCCAGCAGCCAAGATTCTACGGGCAGCTCTAACTATGGCTACACCTTC. This encodes CASSQDSTGSSNYGYTF.

The rearrangement links TRBV19 to TRBJ2-1, with D tentatively TRBD2 (5 bases). CDR1 is LNHDA and CDR2 is SQIVND in the germline V gene (reference sequence). V was pared by 5 bases and J by 1 base, with 12 bases between. This CDR3 region has 15 residues. The CDR3 region has the DNA TGTGCCAGTAGTGGTCCGGGGAAATCCTACAATGAGCAGTTCTTC. Translated, it gives CASSGPGKSYNEQFF.

The chain is built from TRBV19 and TRBJ1-6; D gene uncertain. The V and J ends lost 5 bases and 7 bases respectively, with 15 bases between them. The CDR3 covers 15 residues. In germline, CDR1 is LNHDA, CDR2 SQIVND (reference sequence). CDR3 DNA: TGTGCCAGTAGTCTGGCAGGCCAAAGGAATTCACCCCTCCACTTT. This translates into CASSLAGQRNSPLHF.

Turning to this clone: One junction end disagrees with the germline gene, perhaps due to a read error. Here the CDR3 reads CASNLYGTAKGKLFF. CDR3 in DNA: TGTGCCAGCAACTTATACGGGACAGCGAAGGGTAAACTGTTTTTT. The gene calls are TRBV7-8 and TRBJ1-4; TRBD1 agrees at 7 bases. Germline CDR1 SGHVS, CDR2 FQNEAQ. This CDR3 spans 15 amino acids.

The V and J genes are TRBV28 and TRBJ2-3; 8 bases are a match to TRBD1. In germline, CDR1 is MDHEN, CDR2 SYDVKM. The ends lost 6 bases at V and 5 bases at J; junction bases unmatched: 13. The CDR3 is 16 amino acids. CDR3 nucleotide sequence: TGTGCCAGCAGCCCCCAGGGACAGGTAGTTGTAGATACGCAGTATTTT. It yields the protein CASSPQGQVVVDTQYF.

The chain carries TRBV5-6 and TRBJ1-1, with D possibly being TRBD1 (5 bases). CDR1 and CDR2 (germline): SGHDT, YYEEEE. The CDR3 is made up of 12 amino acids. V was cut by 2 bases and J by 6 bases, with 8 bases left in between. The CDR3 protein is CASSFGTPEAFF. In DNA, the CDR3 is TGTGCCAGCAGCTTCGGGACGCCTGAAGCTTTCTTT.

This chain joins TRBV19 and TRBJ2-3; TRBD2 agrees at 10 bases. The V gene end was trimmed by 4 bases and the J gene end by 3 bases; junction bases not matched to a gene: 4. The germline V gene has CDR1 LNHDA and CDR2 SQIVND (reference sequence). The CDR3 contains 15 residues. Written as DNA, the CDR3 is TGTGCCAGTAGTAGCGTAGCGGGGGGTACAGATACGCAGTATTTT. Its translation: CASSSVAGGTDTQYF.

This chain joins TRBV24-1 and TRBJ1-2; D is possibly TRBD1 (5 bases). Trimming removed 7 bases at V and 6 bases at J, with 11 bases between. This CDR3 has 12 amino acids. Germline V gene sequence: CDR1 KGHDR, CDR2 SFDVKD. Written as DNA, the CDR3 is TGTGCCACCAGCAAGAGGGGAGATGGCTACACCTTC. Its translation is CATSKRGDGYTF.

The chain recombines TRBV9 with TRBJ2-1; 7 positions agree with TRBD1. Germline CDR1 reads SGDLS; CDR2 reads YYNGEE. Germline trimming cut 3 bases from V and 1 base from J; bases unmatched to any gene: 10. The CDR3 consists of 17 residues. The DNA of the CDR3 is TGTGCCAGCAGCGCCAGACAGGGATGGTCGTCCTACAATGAGCAGTTCTTC. Amino acid sequence: CASSARQGWSSYNEQFF.

This chain uses TRBV15 with TRBJ1-5; no definite D call. With 0 bases removed from V and 15 bases from J, the gap between germline ends came to 15 bases. CDR3 length: 13 residues. Germline V gene sequence: CDR1 LNHNV, CDR2 YYDKDF (reference sequence). Here the CDR3 DNA reads TGTGCCACCAGCAGAGATCCGGGGAGGAGATCGCATTTT. It specifies CATSRDPGRRSHF.

The gene calls are TRBV7-3 and TRBJ1-6; the D is unclear. The length of the CDR3 is 15 residues. Germline V gene data show CDR1 as SGHTA and CDR2 as FQGTGA. The ends were cut back, 2 bases at V and 5 bases at J, with 10 bases in the middle. The CDR3 sequence: CASSLGGTNNSPLHF. The CDR3 nucleotides are TGTGCCAGCAGCTTAGGCGGAACAAATAATTCACCCCTCCACTTT.

This sequence joins TRBV5-1 and TRBJ1-5; perhaps TRBD1 as D (6 bases). The CDR3 extends over 14 amino acids. The V gene's germline CDR1 is SGHRS and CDR2 YFSETQ. V lost 0 bases and J 4 bases, leaving 8 bases between the germline ends. CDR3 sequence (DNA): TGCGCCAGCAGCTTGGGGGGGCAAAATCAGCCCCAGCATTTT. This encodes CASSLGGQNQPQHF. The variable domain in full, completed from reference TRBV5-1 and TRBJ1-5, reads KAGVTQTPRYLIKTRGQQVTLSCSPISGHRSVSWYQQTPGQGLQFLFEYFSETQRNKGNFPGRFSGRQFSNSRSEMNVSTLELGDSALYLCASSLGGQNQPQHFGDGTRLSIL.

V is TRBV11-3 and J is TRBJ2-2, with D possibly being TRBD2 (6 bases). The CDR3 contains 16 residues. V was pared by 1 base and J by 2 bases, with 11 bases between. Germline loops: CDR1 SGHNT, CDR2 YENEEA. CDR3 DNA: TGTGCCAGCAGCTTAGTCACTAGCCCTAACACCGGGGAGCTGTTTTTT. Translated, it gives CASSLVTSPNTGELFF.

The chain joins TRBV7-9 to TRBJ1-5, with TRBD1 as a possible D gene (6 bases). With 5 bases removed from V and 4 bases from J, the gap between germline ends came to 12 bases. This CDR3 comprises 14 residues. The germline CDR1 and CDR2 sequences are SEHNR and FQNEAQ (reference sequence). The CDR3 sequence: CASSITGKNQPQHF. In nucleotides, the CDR3 is TGTGCCAGCAGCATCACAGGGAAGAATCAGCCCCAGCATTTT. The full variable domain, in which reference TRBV7-9 and TRBJ1-5 provide the parts outside the CDR3, is DTGVSQNPRHKITKRGQNVTFRCDPISEHNRLYWYRQTLGQGPEFLTYFQNEAQLEKSRLLSDRFSAERPKGSFSTLEIQRTEQGDSAMYLCASSITGKNQPQHFGDGTRLSIL.

This chain connects TRBV7-8 to TRBJ2-1, with D hard to call. The CDR3 extends over 15 amino acids. Trimming took 0 bases from V and 9 from J, leaving 15 bases between them. Looked up from germline, CDR1 is SGHVS and CDR2 is FQNEAQ. The CDR3 loop is CASSLANHSYAEQFF. In DNA, the CDR3 is TGTGCCAGCAGCTTAGCAAACCACAGTTATGCTGAGCAGTTCTTC.

This clone was found once. This chain links TRBV9 with TRBJ1-4; TRBD1 agrees at 7 bases. V shed 4 bases and J 8 bases; nucleotides not matched to a gene: 8. CDR1 and CDR2 from the germline V gene are SGDLS and YYNGEE. This CDR3 has 14 amino acids. DNA of the CDR3: TGTGCCAGCAGCCCGGGACAGCCAGACGAAAAACTGTTTTTT. This sequence encodes CASSPGQPDEKLFF.

V gene TRBV7-2 combines with J gene TRBJ1-3; no clear D gene. This CDR3 comprises 15 residues. Germline CDR1 is SGHTA and CDR2 is FQGNSA. Trimming stripped 4 bases from V and 2 bases from J, with 12 bases between. The CDR3 is CASSSPREAGNTIYF. For the CDR3, the DNA is TGTGCCAGCAGCTCACCTAGGGAGGCTGGAAACACCATATATTTT.

The rearrangement links TRBV5-1 to TRBJ1-1; tentative D call: TRBD1 (5 bases). This CDR3 spans 14 amino acids. The V gene lost 6 bases and the J gene lost 1 base, with 13 bases spanning the gap. Germline V gives CDR1 SGHRS, CDR2 YFSETQ. This CDR3 reads CASNRGVENTEAFF. The CDR3 DNA reads as TGCGCCAGCAACCGGGGGGTCGAGAACACTGAAGCTTTCTTT.

This clone has just one count. V usage is TRBV6-5 and J usage is TRBJ1-4, with D possibly being TRBD1 (5 bases). Germline V gene sequence: CDR1 MNHEY, CDR2 SVGAGI. Trimming shortened V by 2 bases and J by 6 bases, and 13 bases separated the two germline ends. The CDR3 is 15 residues long. The CDR3 DNA reads TGTGCCAGCAGTTACCAAAGGGGCAGGGATGAAAAACTGTTTTTT. It is translated as CASSYQRGRDEKLFF.

This rearrangement joins TRBV24-1 to TRBJ2-5, with 7 positions matching TRBD2. The germline CDR1 and CDR2 sequences are KGHDR and SFDVKD. The V gene end was trimmed by 5 bases and the J gene end by 3 bases; junction bases not matched to a gene: 5. The CDR3 covers 14 residues. The DNA for the CDR3 is TGTGCCACCAGTGGAGAGACTAGCAAAGAGACCCAGTACTTC. Its translation: CATSGETSKETQYF.

The V and J genes are TRBV5-4 and TRBJ2-7; D is unresolved. The ends were cut back, 0 bases at V and 8 bases at J, with 9 bases in the middle. This CDR3 comprises 12 residues. Germline CDR1 is SGHNT and CDR2 is YYREEE (reference sequence). CDR3 bases: TGTGCCAGCAGCTTGGGGGGTTCGAAGCAGTACTTC. Protein: CASSLGGSKQYF. The variable domain in full, with the rest retrieved from reference TRBV5-4 and TRBJ2-7, is ETGVTQSPTHLIKTRGQQVTLRCSSQSGHNTVSWYQQALGQGPQFIFQYYREEENGRGNFPPRFSGLQFPNYSSELNVNALELDDSALYLCASSLGGSKQYFGPGTRLTVT.